What follows are 2 T cell receptor beta chains derived from one specimen sequenced in a study of shared clonotypes between healthy human individuals. Sequenced by immunoSEQ multiplex PCR; TCRdb stores in-frame clones only, minus some. This sample yields more than 2,000,000 clones, of which around 90% are seen a single time; over 0.12% belongs to the top ten. Sequencing was carried out using naive CD4+ T cells sorted from blood. Subset defined: CD45RA+ positively selected. The receptor source for this set is a man between 18 and 35 years old in good health.

The chain recombines TRBV6-5 with TRBJ2-3, with 10 bases that match TRBD1. The CDR3 runs to 14 residues. Trimming took 7 bases from V and 5 from J; bases not matched to a gene: 6. Germline V lookup: CDR1 MNHEY, CDR2 SVGAGI. CDR3 residues: CASNRGTGVDTQYF. CDR3 bases: TGTGCCAGCAATCGCGGGACAGGGGTAGATACGCAGTATTTT.

The chain carries TRBV25-1 and TRBJ1-6; TRBD1 is a possible D gene (6 bases). Germline lookup yields CDR1 MGHDK and CDR2 SYGVNS. V was trimmed by 1 base and J by 7 bases, leaving 17 bases between them. The length of the CDR3 is 17 residues. The chain's CDR3 is CASSESGGRVVNSPLHF. Here the CDR3 DNA reads TGTGCCAGCAGTGAATCGGGGGGCAGGGTAGTAAATTCACCCCTCCACTTT.